This record looks at one TCR beta chain sequence and its context. As yet, its antigen is unknown. Only in-frame clones appear in the TCRdb table, and some are missing; sequencing was by immunoSEQ multiplex PCR. The sample yields some 66,000 clones, roughly 92% seen once. The data belong to a study of Tregs in tolerant kidney transplant recipients. Study-wide results and limits: Validation in larger populations is needed because few patients were studied.

The CDR3 runs 15 residues. Germline V gives CDR1 MGHRA, CDR2 YSYEKL. Trimming removed 2 bases at V and 7 bases at J, with 18 bases between. The rearrangement links TRBV4-1 to TRBJ2-7; D call uncertain. The receptor was derived from a human donor who received a combined kidney and bone marrow transplant. This specimen was CD8+ T cells from blood, taken before the transplant. DNA of the CDR3: TGCGCCAGCAGCCAACTACTCTCGGGTTTGGAAGAGCAGTACTTC. Amino acid sequence: CASSQLLSGLEEQYF.